A selection of T cell receptor beta chains follows, all from one sample in a study of vaccination and CD4 T cells after COVID-19. TCRdb recomputed calls from the PCR reads with MiXCR, one row per CDR3 protein. The sample has about 15,000 distinct CDR3 sequences; under 75% are singletons. No antigens are known for them. The sample was CD4+ T cells from blood, cultured in vitro. These receptors all stem from a human donor who had recovered from COVID-19. CDR3s include the opening cysteine and the closing phenylalanine or tryptophan. A D gene is named only where the DNA matches it firmly. Only part of the rows carry a size: once, few, many, or a class if the clone is expanded.

V gene: TRBV6-2/TRBV6-3
clone size: -
J gene: TRBJ1-2
D gene: -
CDR3 protein: CASSYSSQQGHGYTF
CDR3 DNA: TGTGCCAGCAGTTACTCGTCTCAGCAGGGTCATGGCTACACCTTC

V gene: TRBV28
clone size: -
J gene: TRBJ2-7
D gene: TRBD1
CDR3 protein: CASRLGAGTGPSEQYF
CDR3 DNA: TGTGCCAGCCGACTGGGGGCCGGGACAGGGCCGTCCGAGCAGTACTTC

V gene: TRBV15
clone size: few
J gene: TRBJ1-4
D gene: -
CDR3 protein: CATSRDLNEKLFF
CDR3 DNA: TGTGCCACCAGCAGAGATCTTAATGAAAAACTGTTTTTT

V gene: TRBV18
clone size: -
J gene: TRBJ2-7
D gene: TRBD2
CDR3 protein: CASSRPGSGSIYEQYF
CDR3 DNA: TGTGCCAGCTCACGACCGGGTAGCGGGAGTATATACGAGCAGTACTTC

V gene: TRBV27
clone size: -
J gene: TRBJ2-7
D gene: TRBD2
CDR3 protein: CASSLSGREGAEQYF
CDR3 DNA: TGTGCCAGCAGTTTATCCGGGCGGGAGGGAGCCGAGCAGTACTTC

V gene: TRBV20-1
clone size: -
J gene: TRBJ2-1
D gene: TRBD1
CDR3 protein: CSAGGLARGNEQFF
CDR3 DNA: TGCAGTGCAGGGGGCTTAGCCCGGGGCAATGAGCAGTTCTTC

V gene: TRBV27
clone size: few
J gene: TRBJ1-6
D gene: TRBD1
CDR3 protein: CASSLYRGKDSPLHF
CDR3 DNA: TGTGCCAGCAGTTTATACAGGGGGAAGGATTCACCCCTCCACTTT

V gene: TRBV18
clone size: -
J gene: TRBJ1-1
D gene: -
CDR3 protein: CASSPTDIEAFF
CDR3 DNA: TGTGCCAGCTCACCGACGGACATTGAAGCTTTCTTT

V gene: TRBV5-4
clone size: -
J gene: TRBJ2-3
D gene: -
CDR3 protein: CASSLGGERTDTQYF
CDR3 DNA: TGTGCCAGCAGCTTGGGAGGGGAACGCACAGATACGCAGTATTTT

V gene: TRBV6-2/TRBV6-3
clone size: few
J gene: TRBJ1-5
D gene: -
CDR3 protein: CASGAYNSNQPQHF
CDR3 DNA: TGTGCCAGTGGGGCGTACAATAGCAATCAGCCCCAGCATTTT

V gene: TRBV7-9
clone size: -
J gene: TRBJ2-1
D gene: -
CDR3 protein: CASSPWTAVPVRSYNEQFF
CDR3 DNA: TGTGCCAGCAGCCCGTGGACCGCCGTCCCAGTCCGCTCCTACAATGAGCAGTTCTTC

V gene: TRBV6-5
clone size: -
J gene: TRBJ1-5
D gene: TRBD1
CDR3 protein: CASSSMTGSNQPQHF
CDR3 DNA: TGTGCCAGCAGTTCTATGACAGGGAGCAATCAGCCCCAGCATTTT

V gene: TRBV20-1
clone size: -
J gene: TRBJ1-3
D gene: -
CDR3 protein: CSAQSSGNTIYF
CDR3 DNA: TGCAGTGCTCAGAGCTCTGGAAACACCATATATTTT

V gene: TRBV7-6
clone size: few
J gene: TRBJ2-1
D gene: -
CDR3 protein: CASSPIPSSINEQFF
CDR3 DNA: TGTGCCAGCAGCCCCATCCCGAGCTCTATTAATGAGCAGTTCTTC

V gene: TRBV7-9
clone size: -
J gene: TRBJ2-3
D gene: TRBD2
CDR3 protein: CASSYLAGGLDTQYF
CDR3 DNA: TGTGCCAGCAGCTATCTAGCGGGAGGGTTAGATACGCAGTATTTT

V gene: TRBV2
clone size: once
J gene: TRBJ2-3
D gene: TRBD2
CDR3 protein: CASSDFGLAGDTQYF
CDR3 DNA: TGTGCCAGCAGTGACTTCGGACTAGCGGGAGATACGCAGTATTTT

V gene: TRBV20-1
clone size: -
J gene: TRBJ2-4
D gene: TRBD2
CDR3 protein: CSASVSGQIAKNIQYF
CDR3 DNA: TGCAGTGCTAGTGTTAGCGGGCAGATAGCCAAAAACATTCAGTACTTC